This record concerns one T cell receptor beta chain sequence. The record originates from a study of blood T cell repertoires in COVID-19. Overall study: Specimens from acute and convalescent COVID-19 originated in the United States, Italy and Spain. PBMCs, B-cell-depleted T cells, or T cells provided the cDNA or gDNA that made up the material.

The CDR3 is made up of 14 amino acids. V lost 2 bases and J lost 3, with 9 bases in between. Looked up from germline, CDR1 is KGHDR and CDR2 is SFDVKD. In the authors' methods: Nucleated cell number was recorded as an estimate derived from reference gene primer amplification. Assay used: immunoSEQ multiplex PCR; TCRdb lists only in-frame clones, some missing. D and trimming come from the DNA, and the V and J calls and clone size come from that table. Among 15,000 to 20,000 clones listed, around 88% were seen once. This clonotype originated in a human donor in a cohort sampled during active COVID-19. The chain joins TRBV24-1 to TRBJ1-1, with D possibly being TRBD1 (6 bases). The sample was peripheral blood. The CDR3 is CATSDSGTHTEAFF. For the CDR3, the DNA is TGTGCCACCAGTGATTCGGGGACACACACTGAAGCTTTCTTT.